Below, 18 T cell receptor beta chains from the same sample are listed, as sequenced in a study of T-cell memory formation after mild COVID-19. Using its own MiXCR run on the 5' RACE reads, TCRdb lists one record per CDR3 protein. The sample contains under 50,000 distinct CDR3 sequences, more than 9% of which appear only once. The sequenced sample consisted of PBMCs or a T cell subset sorted from them (not recorded which). These receptors all stem from an adult woman who had mild COVID-19 (a few samples of this study predate the infection). Cell type and time point are not known.

The chain is built from TRBV5-1 and TRBJ2-5, with a tentative D call TRBD2 (5 bases). This CDR3 region has 15 residues. V lost 1 base to trimming and J lost 2 bases, with 12 bases between them. CDR1 and CDR2 (germline): SGHRS, YFSETQ. CDR3 in DNA: TGCGCCAGCAGCTTGTTAGTGAGCGGTCAAGAGACCCAGTACTTC. Its protein is CASSLLVSGQETQYF.

The genes are TRBV20-1 and TRBJ2-7; 10 bases fit TRBD1. Germline assignment: CDR1 DFQATT and CDR2 SNEGSKA (reference sequence). Trimming cost V 4 bases and J 1 base; bases outside gene matches: 4. This CDR3 has 14 residues. CDR3 amino acids: CSAIPGQGSYEQYF. CDR3 nucleotide sequence: TGCAGTGCTATCCCGGGACAGGGGTCCTACGAGCAGTACTTC.

The V and J genes are TRBV10-2 and TRBJ1-1; possible D gene TRBD1, 5 bases. Germline V lookup: CDR1 WSHSY, CDR2 SAAADI. The ends were cut back, 3 bases at V and 1 base at J, with 12 bases in the middle. The CDR3 totals 15 residues. The CDR3 DNA reads as TGCGCCAGCAGTGATCTTGGACACTGGAACACTGAAGCTTTCTTT. Its protein product is CASSDLGHWNTEAFF.

V usage is TRBV6-2 or TRBV6-3 and J usage is TRBJ1-6, with D hard to call. Germline V lookup: CDR1 MNHEY, CDR2 SVGEGT. The germline V and J ends were trimmed by 5 bases and 0 bases, with 8 bases remaining between them. The CDR3 sequence is 15 residues long. CDR3 residues: CASSQTYSYNSPLHF. CDR3 sequence (DNA): TGTGCCAGCAGTCAAACCTACTCCTATAATTCACCCCTCCACTTT.

The chain joins TRBV5-1 to TRBJ2-1, with a weak D call TRBD2 (6 bases). The germline V gene encodes CDR1 SGHRS and CDR2 YFSETQ. The length of the CDR3 is 15 residues. The germline V and J ends were trimmed by 0 bases and 10 bases, with 17 bases remaining between them. The CDR3 loop is CASSLAGLASMEQFF. The CDR3 coding sequence is TGCGCCAGCAGCTTGGCCGGCCTAGCGTCTATGGAGCAGTTCTTC.

This clonotype was seen repeatedly, ten times or more. This chain links TRBV5-1 with TRBJ2-7; 9 nucleotides align to TRBD2. V shed 1 base and J 1 base; nucleotides not matched to a gene: 3. The CDR3 totals 15 residues. Germline lookup yields CDR1 SGHRS and CDR2 YFSETQ. The CDR3 DNA is TGCGCCAGCAGCTTGAGCCTAGCGGGATCCTACGAGCAGTACTTC. Translation: CASSLSLAGSYEQYF.

The genes are TRBV7-8 and TRBJ2-5; 8 bases are shared with TRBD1. CDR1 and CDR2 (germline): SGHVS, FQNEAQ. This CDR3 has 15 residues. The V segment lost 5 bases and the J segment 5 bases; nucleotides outside the gene matches: 10. The CDR3 here is CASSPGQGTVETQYF. The CDR3 DNA sequence: TGTGCCAGCAGCCCTGGACAGGGAACGGTGGAGACCCAGTACTTC.

Ten or more counts support this clonotype. The chain joins TRBV7-8 to TRBJ2-4; 14 bases are a match to TRBD2. The trim removed 5 bases at V and 2 bases at J, leaving 8 bases unmatched. CDR3 length: 18 residues. Germline loops: CDR1 SGHVS, CDR2 FQNEAQ. The CDR3 loop is CASSPGLAGGSSKNIQYF. CDR3 coding DNA: TGTGCCAGCAGCCCAGGACTAGCGGGAGGATCTTCCAAAAACATTCAGTACTTC.

This clonotype has a handful of counts. The chain uses TRBV5-1 and TRBJ1-3; D perhaps matches TRBD1 (5 bases). CDR3 length: 14 amino acids. V lost 3 bases and J lost 9, with 16 bases in between. Germline lookup yields CDR1 SGHRS and CDR2 YFSETQ. As DNA, the CDR3 is TGCGCCAGCAGCTACCGGGCCAAAGGGGCCACCATATATTTT. Its protein is CASSYRAKGATIYF.

Only a few counts were recorded for this clonotype. V gene TRBV24-1 combines with J gene TRBJ1-3, with D perhaps TRBD1 (6 bases). The V gene lost 2 bases and the J gene lost 0 bases, with 7 bases spanning the gap. The CDR3 extends over 15 amino acids. The germline CDR1 and CDR2 sequences are KGHDR and SFDVKD. The CDR3 coding sequence is TGTGCCACCAGTGATTCGGACAGCTCTGGAAACACCATATATTTT. Its translation is CATSDSDSSGNTIYF.

In its sample, this clonotype was seen a few times. The chain employs TRBV10-3 and TRBJ2-1, with TRBD2 identical over 7 bases. Germline trimming cut 8 bases from V and 5 bases from J; bases unmatched to any gene: 12. The CDR3 has 15 amino acids. Germline CDR1 ENHRY, CDR2 SYGVKD. This CDR3 reads CAIGQGGSPNNEQFF. CDR3 DNA sequence: TGTGCCATCGGGCAAGGCGGGAGCCCCAACAATGAGCAGTTCTTC.

This clonotype was counted only a few times. This chain joins TRBV4-3 and TRBJ2-2; 8 bases agree with TRBD2. This CDR3 comprises 21 residues. Trimming at V came to 0 bases and at J to 5 bases, leaving 20 bases not matched to a gene. Germline V lookup: CDR1 LGHNA, CDR2 YSLEER. The CDR3 DNA is TGCGCCAGCAGCCAAGATATCGGGAGGGAGGCGAGGCGCGAAAAAACCGGGGAGCTGTTTTTT. Residues: CASSQDIGREARREKTGELFF.

There are a few counts of this clonotype. V usage is TRBV20-1 and J usage is TRBJ1-5; possible D gene TRBD1, 6 bases. Germline V CDR1 and CDR2: DFQATT, SNEGSKA (reference sequence). Trimming cost V 4 bases and J 6 bases, with 16 bases left between them. CDR3 size: 14 residues. Here the CDR3 DNA reads TGCAGTGCTAAAAGTTCCAGGGGAGGTCAGCCCCAGCATTTT. As protein: CSAKSSRGGQPQHF.

This clonotype has only a few counts. The chain links TRBV27 to TRBJ1-5; D is perhaps TRBD1 (5 bases). This CDR3 region has 14 residues. V was cut by 5 bases and J by 7 bases, with 15 bases left in between. Germline V gene sequence: CDR1 MNHEY, CDR2 SMNVEV (reference sequence). The CDR3 protein is CASSPLVGGQPQHF. The CDR3 DNA sequence: TGTGCCAGCAGTCCGTTGGTGGGGGGACAGCCCCAGCATTTT.

Only a few counts were recorded for this clonotype. The CDR3 region is CASSWGIRTEAFF. The DNA for the CDR3 is TGTGCCAGCAGCTGGGGGATAAGGACTGAAGCTTTCTTT. The V and J genes are TRBV12-3 or TRBV12-4 and TRBJ1-1; weak D call: TRBD1 (5 bases). The CDR3 is 13 amino acids. The V end was cut by 6 bases, the J end by 5 bases, with 13 bases between.

This clonotype has just a few counts. The gene calls are TRBV19 and TRBJ1-5; 7 nucleotides align to TRBD1. V lost 3 bases, J lost 2 bases, and 1 base stayed unmatched. The CDR3 spans 14 residues. Per the germline V gene, CDR1 is LNHDA and CDR2 is SQIVND (reference sequence). The CDR3 bases are TGTGCCAGTAGTATCGACAGGGGCAATCAGCCCCAGCATTTT. It is translated as CASSIDRGNQPQHF.

This clonotype was counted ten times or more. This chain links TRBV4-1 with TRBJ2-7; D gene ambiguous. The germline V gene encodes CDR1 MGHRA and CDR2 YSYEKL. CDR3 length: 15 residues. Trimming stripped 0 bases from V and 4 bases from J, with 13 bases between. The CDR3 sequence: CASSQDSDGYYEQYF. The CDR3 region has the DNA TGCGCCAGCAGCCAAGATTCGGACGGGTATTACGAGCAGTACTTC.

The rearrangement links TRBV7-2 to TRBJ2-1; TRBD2 matches 12 bases. V dropped 2 bases and J dropped 7; count of bases not matched to a gene: 12. CDR1 and CDR2 (germline): SGHTA, FQGNSA. This CDR3 spans 18 amino acids. The CDR3 sequence is CASSLQLRLAGDINEQFF. The CDR3 nucleotides read TGTGCCAGCAGCTTACAACTTAGACTAGCGGGAGATATAAATGAGCAGTTCTTC.